The clone carrying this T cell receptor beta chain was counted only a few times. Its specificity is unknown. These data come from a study of T-cell reconstitution after alpha-beta-depleted transplantation in children. General study results and limits: After transplant, at about two months, alpha-beta T cells were reportedly derived from several hundred expanded graft clones.

Germline-derived CDR1 and CDR2 are LNHNV and YYDKDF (reference sequence). The CDR3 extends over 20 amino acids. Trimming took 0 bases from V and 0 from J, leaving 21 bases between them. A library of TCRbeta sequences, prepared with unique molecular identifiers, was generated. TCRdb independently ran MiXCR on the PCR reads; one entry per CDR3 protein. Of more than 500,000 distinct CDR3 sequences detected, about an eighth appear once; the ten largest clones hold around 15%. The genes are TRBV15 and TRBJ2-1; a weak D match, TRBD1 (6 bases). Here the sequenced sample was PBMCs, mostly from graft donor cells, taken 180 days after TCRalphabeta/CD19-depleted stem cell transplant. The clonotype comes from a female patient aged 2 to 10 who had a stem cell transplant for aplastic anemia, so the T cells may come from the graft donor. The CDR3 coding sequence is TGTGCCACCAGCAGAGATCAAGGCAGGGGATGGGCCAGCTCCTACAATGAGCAGTTCTTC. Encoded protein: CATSRDQGRGWASSYNEQFF. Full variable domain (remainder filled in from reference TRBV15 and TRBJ2-1): DAMVIQNPRYQVTQFGKPVTLSCSQTLNHNVMYWYQQKSSQAPKLLFHYYDKDFNNEADTPDNFQSRRPNTSFCFLDIRSPGLGDTAMYLCATSRDQGRGWASSYNEQFFGPGTRLTVL.